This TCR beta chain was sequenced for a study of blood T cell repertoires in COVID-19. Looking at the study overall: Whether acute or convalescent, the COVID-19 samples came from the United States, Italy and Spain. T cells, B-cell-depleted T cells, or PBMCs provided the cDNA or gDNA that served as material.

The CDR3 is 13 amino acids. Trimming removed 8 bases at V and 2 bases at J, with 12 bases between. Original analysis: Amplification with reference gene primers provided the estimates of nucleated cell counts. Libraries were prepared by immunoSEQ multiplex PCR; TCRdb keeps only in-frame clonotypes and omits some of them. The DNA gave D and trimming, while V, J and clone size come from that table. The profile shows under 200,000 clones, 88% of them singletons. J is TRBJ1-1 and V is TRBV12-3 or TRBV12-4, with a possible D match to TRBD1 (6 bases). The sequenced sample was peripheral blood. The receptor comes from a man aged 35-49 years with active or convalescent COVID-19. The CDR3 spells CASDPDRNTEAFF. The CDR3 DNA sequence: TGTGCCAGCGACCCGGACAGAAACACTGAAGCTTTCTTT.